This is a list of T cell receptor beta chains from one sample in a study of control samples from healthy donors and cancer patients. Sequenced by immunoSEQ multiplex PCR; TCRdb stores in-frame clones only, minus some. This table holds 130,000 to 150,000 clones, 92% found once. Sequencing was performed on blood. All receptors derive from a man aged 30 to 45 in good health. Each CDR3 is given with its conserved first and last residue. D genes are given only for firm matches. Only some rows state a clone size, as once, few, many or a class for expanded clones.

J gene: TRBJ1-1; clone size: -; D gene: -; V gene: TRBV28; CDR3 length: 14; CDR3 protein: CASSFGGTQGEAFF; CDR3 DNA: TGTGCCAGCAGTTTTGGGGGGACACAAGGTGAAGCTTTCTTT
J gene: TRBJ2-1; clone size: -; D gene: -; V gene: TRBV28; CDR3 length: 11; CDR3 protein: CAISEYNEQFF; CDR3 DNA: TGTGCCATCTCGGAGTACAATGAGCAGTTCTTC
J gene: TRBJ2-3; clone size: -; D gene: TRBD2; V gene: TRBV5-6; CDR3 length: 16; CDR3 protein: CASSYFSGRAGDTQYF; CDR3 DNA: TGTGCCAGCAGCTATTTTAGCGGGAGGGCCGGAGATACGCAGTATTTT
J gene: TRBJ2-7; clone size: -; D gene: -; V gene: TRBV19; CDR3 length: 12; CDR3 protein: CASSVKGYEQYF; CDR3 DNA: TGTGCCAGTAGTGTAAAGGGGTACGAGCAGTACTTC
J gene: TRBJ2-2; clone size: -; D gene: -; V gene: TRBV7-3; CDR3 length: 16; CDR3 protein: CASSLTGGANTGELFF; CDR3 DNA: TGTGCCAGCAGCTTAACGGGAGGTGCGAACACCGGGGAGCTGTTTTTT
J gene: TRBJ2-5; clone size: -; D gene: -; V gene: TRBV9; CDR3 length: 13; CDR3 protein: CASSGGPQETQYF; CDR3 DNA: TGTGCCAGCAGCGGGGGGCCACAAGAGACCCAGTACTTC
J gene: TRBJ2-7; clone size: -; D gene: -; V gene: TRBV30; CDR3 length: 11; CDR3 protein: CAWTGSYEQYF; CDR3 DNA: TGTGCCTGGACGGGCTCCTACGAGCAGTACTTC
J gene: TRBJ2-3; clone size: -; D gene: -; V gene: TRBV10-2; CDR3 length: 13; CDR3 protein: CASRAGTTDTQYF; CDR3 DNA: TGCGCCAGTCGGGCGGGAACAACAGATACGCAGTATTTT
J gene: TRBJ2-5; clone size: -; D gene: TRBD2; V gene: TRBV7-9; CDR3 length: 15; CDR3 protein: CASSFRLAAQETQYF; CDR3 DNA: TGTGCCAGCAGCTTCCGACTAGCGGCCCAAGAGACCCAGTACTTC
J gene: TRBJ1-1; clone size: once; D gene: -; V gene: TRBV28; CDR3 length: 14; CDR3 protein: CASSLRTHQWMAFF; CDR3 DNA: TGTGCCAGCAGTCTTAGGACACACCAATGGATGGCTTTCTTT
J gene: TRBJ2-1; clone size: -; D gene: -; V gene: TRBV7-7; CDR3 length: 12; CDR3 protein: CAIKIRGDEQFF; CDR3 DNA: TGTGCTATTAAAATAAGGGGCGATGAGCAGTTCTTC
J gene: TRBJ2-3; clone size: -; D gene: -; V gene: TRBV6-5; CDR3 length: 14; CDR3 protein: CASSYGTRGDTQYF; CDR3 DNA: TGTGCCAGCAGTTATGGGACGAGAGGAGATACGCAGTATTTT
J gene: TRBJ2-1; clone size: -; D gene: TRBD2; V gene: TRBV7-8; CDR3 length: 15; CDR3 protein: CASSLGTSAYNEQFF; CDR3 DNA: TGTGCCAGCAGCTTAGGGACTAGCGCTTACAATGAGCAGTTCTTC
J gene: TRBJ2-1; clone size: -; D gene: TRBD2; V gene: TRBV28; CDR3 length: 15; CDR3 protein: CASSLGLAGGYEQFF; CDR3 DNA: TGTGCCAGCAGTTTAGGACTAGCGGGAGGGTATGAGCAGTTCTTC
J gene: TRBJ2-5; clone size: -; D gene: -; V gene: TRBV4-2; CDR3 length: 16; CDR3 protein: CASSQGGARSGETQYF; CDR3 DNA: TGTGCCAGCAGCCAAGGGGGCGCGAGGAGTGGGGAGACCCAGTACTTC
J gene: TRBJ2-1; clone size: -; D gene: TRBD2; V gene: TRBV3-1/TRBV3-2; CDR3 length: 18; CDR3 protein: CASSRGLAGGGSWNEQFF; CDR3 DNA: TGTGCCAGCAGCCGTGGCCTAGCGGGCGGGGGGTCTTGGAATGAGCAGTTCTTC
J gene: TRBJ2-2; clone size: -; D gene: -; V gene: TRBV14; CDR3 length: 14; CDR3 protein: CASSQDLVTGELFF; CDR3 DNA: TGTGCCAGCTCCCAAGATTTGGTGACCGGGGAGCTGTTTTTT
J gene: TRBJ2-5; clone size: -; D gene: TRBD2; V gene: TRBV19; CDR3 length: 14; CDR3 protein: CASRAVGGQETQYF; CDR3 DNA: TGTGCCAGTAGGGCGGTGGGGGGGCAAGAGACCCAGTACTTC
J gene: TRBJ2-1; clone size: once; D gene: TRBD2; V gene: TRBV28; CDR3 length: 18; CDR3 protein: CASSLAGGLESSYNEQFF; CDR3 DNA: TGTGCCAGCAGTTTAGCGGGGGGACTGGAGAGCTCCTACAATGAGCAGTTCTTC
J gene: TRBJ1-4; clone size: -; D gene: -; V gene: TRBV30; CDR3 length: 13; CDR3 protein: CAWSGLGNEKLFF; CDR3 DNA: TGTGCCTGGAGTGGTTTGGGGAATGAAAAACTGTTTTTT
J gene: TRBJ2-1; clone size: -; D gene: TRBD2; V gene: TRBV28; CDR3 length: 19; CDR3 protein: CASTLMGTSGRGDDNEQFF; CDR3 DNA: TGTGCCAGCACCTTAATGGGGACTAGCGGGAGAGGGGATGACAATGAGCAGTTCTTC
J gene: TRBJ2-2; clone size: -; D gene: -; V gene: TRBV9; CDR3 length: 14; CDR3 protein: CASSPRMGSRELFF; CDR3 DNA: TGTGCCAGCAGCCCCCGAATGGGTTCCCGGGAGCTGTTTTTT
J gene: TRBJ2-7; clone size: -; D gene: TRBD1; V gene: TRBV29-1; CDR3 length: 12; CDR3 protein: CSAADRVGEQYF; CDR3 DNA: TGCAGCGCCGCAGACAGGGTTGGGGAGCAGTACTTC
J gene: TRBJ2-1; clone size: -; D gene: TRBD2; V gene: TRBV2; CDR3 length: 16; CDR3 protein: CASNPLLAASYNEQFF; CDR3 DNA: TGTGCCAGCAACCCCCTACTAGCGGCATCCTACAATGAGCAGTTCTTC
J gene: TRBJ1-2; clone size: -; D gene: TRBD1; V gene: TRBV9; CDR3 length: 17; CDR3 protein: CASSARDRGLIDYGYTF; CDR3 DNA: TGTGCCAGCAGCGCTCGGGACAGGGGGCTTATAGACTATGGCTACACCTTC
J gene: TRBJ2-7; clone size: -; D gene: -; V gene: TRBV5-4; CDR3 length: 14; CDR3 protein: CASSTEAFSYEQYF; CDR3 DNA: TGTGCCAGCAGCACGGAAGCGTTCTCCTACGAGCAGTACTTC
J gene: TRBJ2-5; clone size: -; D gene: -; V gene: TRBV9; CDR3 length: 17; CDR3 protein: CASSAHGEPRLGETQYF; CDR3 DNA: TGTGCCAGCAGCGCCCATGGGGAACCGAGGCTAGGGGAGACCCAGTACTTC
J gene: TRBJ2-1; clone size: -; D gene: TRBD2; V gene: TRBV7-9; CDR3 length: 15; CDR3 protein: CASMVVAGVYNEQFF; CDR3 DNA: TGTGCCAGCATGGTGGTTGCGGGAGTTTACAATGAGCAGTTCTTC
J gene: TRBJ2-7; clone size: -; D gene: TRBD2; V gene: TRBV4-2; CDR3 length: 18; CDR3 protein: CASSQAGAGGAGTYEQYF; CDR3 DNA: TGTGCCAGCAGCCAAGCTGGGGCGGGCGGAGCGGGAACCTACGAGCAGTACTTC
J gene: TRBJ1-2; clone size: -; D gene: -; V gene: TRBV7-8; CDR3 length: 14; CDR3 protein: CASSPGPGPYGYTF; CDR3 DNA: TGTGCCAGCAGCCCTGGACCGGGTCCCTATGGCTACACCTTC
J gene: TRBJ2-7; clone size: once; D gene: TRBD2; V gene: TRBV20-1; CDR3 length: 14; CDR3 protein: CSASTLAGGGEQYF; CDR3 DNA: TGCAGTGCTAGTACGCTAGCGGGAGGGGGAGAGCAGTACTTC
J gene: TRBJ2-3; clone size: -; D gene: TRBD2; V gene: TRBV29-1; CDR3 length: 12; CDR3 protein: CSVAGRADTQYF; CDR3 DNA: TGCAGCGTTGCCGGGAGGGCAGATACGCAGTATTTT
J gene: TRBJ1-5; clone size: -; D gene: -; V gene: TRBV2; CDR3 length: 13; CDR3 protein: CASSTWINQPQHF; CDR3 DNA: TGTGCCAGCAGCACATGGATTAATCAGCCCCAGCATTTT
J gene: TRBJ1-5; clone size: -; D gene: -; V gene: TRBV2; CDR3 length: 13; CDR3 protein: CASSEEFHQPQHF; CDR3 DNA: TGTGCCAGCAGTGAAGAGTTTCACCAGCCCCAGCATTTT
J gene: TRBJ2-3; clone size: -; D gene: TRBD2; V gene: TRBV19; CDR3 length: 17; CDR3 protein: CASRGTRTSGGTDTQYF; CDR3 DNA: TGTGCCAGTAGAGGCACTCGGACTAGCGGGGGCACAGATACGCAGTATTTT
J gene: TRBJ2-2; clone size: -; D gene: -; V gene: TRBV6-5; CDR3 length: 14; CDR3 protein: CASTFGSITGELFF; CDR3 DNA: TGTGCCAGCACCTTCGGGAGTATCACCGGGGAGCTGTTTTTT
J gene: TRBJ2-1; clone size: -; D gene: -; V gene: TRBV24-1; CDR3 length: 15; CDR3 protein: CATSDPRVRSNEQFF; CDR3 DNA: TGTGCCACCAGTGATCCCCGGGTTAGGAGCAATGAGCAGTTCTTC
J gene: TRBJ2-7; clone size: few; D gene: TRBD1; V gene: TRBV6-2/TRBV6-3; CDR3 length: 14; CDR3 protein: CASSLGTGAAEQYF; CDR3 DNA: TGTGCCAGCAGTCTTGGGACAGGGGCTGCCGAGCAGTACTTC
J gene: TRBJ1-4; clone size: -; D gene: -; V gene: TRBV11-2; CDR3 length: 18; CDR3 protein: CASSPGREIVLTNEKLFF; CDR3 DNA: TGTGCCAGCAGCCCAGGACGGGAGATTGTACTAACTAATGAAAAACTGTTTTTT
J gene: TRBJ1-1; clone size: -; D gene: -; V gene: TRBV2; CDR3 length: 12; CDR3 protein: CASSKEDTEAFF; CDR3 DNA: TGTGCCAGCAGTAAGGAGGACACTGAAGCTTTCTTT
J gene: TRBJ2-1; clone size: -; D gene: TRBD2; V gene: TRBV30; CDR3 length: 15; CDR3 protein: CAWSATSGPYNEQFF; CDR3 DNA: TGTGCCTGGAGTGCAACTAGCGGACCCTACAATGAGCAGTTCTTC
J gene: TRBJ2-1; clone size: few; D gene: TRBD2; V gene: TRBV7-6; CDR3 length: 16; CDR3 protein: CASIPTLTSGNNEQFF; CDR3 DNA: TGTGCCAGCATACCCACACTGACTAGCGGGAACAATGAGCAGTTCTTC